This is a list of T cell receptor beta chains from one sample in a study of vaccination effects on CD4 cells after COVID-19. No antigen is known for these receptors. TCRdb keeps only in-frame clones here, not all; method: immunoSEQ multiplex PCR. The sample lists about 37,000 clones, just under 75% seen once, with approximately 33% in the top ten. Sequenced material: CD4+ T cells from PBMCs cultured with a peptide pool, taken before COVID-19 vaccination. These receptors all come from a human donor who had a prior SARS-CoV-2 infection. Both conserved end residues are part of each CDR3. The order of the fields is CDR3 length, D gene, J gene, clone size, V gene, CDR3 protein, CDR3 DNA. A D gene is named only where the DNA matches it firmly. Clone size is given for some rows only: seen once, a few or many times, or a class if the clone is expanded.

length: 17
D: NA
J: TRBJ1-5
size: few
V: TRBV27
CDR3: CASSPRALSVSNQPQHF
DNA: TGTGCCAGCAGTCCCCGAGCCTTGTCCGTGAGCAATCAGCCCCAGCATTTT

length: 17
D: NA
J: TRBJ2-5
size: few
V: TRBV2
CDR3: CARTYGPAKRPQETQYF
DNA: TGTGCCAGGACTTATGGGCCGGCGAAGAGACCCCAAGAGACCCAGTACTTC

length: 17
D: TRBD2
J: TRBJ2-1
size: NA
V: TRBV7-9
CDR3: CASSLARLALVVNEQFF
DNA: TGTGCCAGCAGCTTAGCCCGACTAGCCCTCGTGGTGAATGAGCAGTTCTTC

length: 17
D: TRBD2
J: TRBJ2-3
size: NA
V: TRBV9
CDR3: CASSVAGLAGGPDTQYF
DNA: TGTGCCAGCAGCGTAGCCGGACTAGCGGGAGGGCCGGATACGCAGTATTTT

length: 14
D: NA
J: TRBJ2-7
size: few
V: TRBV24-1
CDR3: CATSRAWNGYEQYF
DNA: TGTGCCACTTCTCGGGCGTGGAACGGCTACGAGCAGTACTTC

length: 13
D: NA
J: TRBJ1-3
size: NA
V: TRBV3-1/TRBV3-2
CDR3: CASSQVRARDKVF
DNA: TGTGCCAGCAGCCAAGTTAGGGCTCGGGATAAAGTATTT

length: 14
D: NA
J: TRBJ2-3
size: NA
V: TRBV5-1
CDR3: CASSEAQITDTQYF
DNA: TGCGCCAGCAGCGAGGCTCAGATCACAGATACGCAGTATTTT

length: 14
D: NA
J: TRBJ1-1
size: NA
V: TRBV30
CDR3: CAWTRTAPDTEAFF
DNA: TGTGCCTGGACTAGGACCGCCCCGGACACTGAAGCTTTCTTT

length: 13
D: NA
J: TRBJ1-1
size: NA
V: TRBV19
CDR3: CASSQLGDTEAFF
DNA: TGTGCCAGTAGTCAACTGGGGGACACTGAAGCTTTCTTT

length: 17
D: NA
J: TRBJ2-5
size: NA
V: TRBV7-2
CDR3: CASSLDVMGARRETQYF
DNA: TGTGCCAGCAGCTTAGACGTGATGGGGGCGCGGCGGGAGACCCAGTACTTC

length: 14
D: NA
J: TRBJ2-1
size: NA
V: TRBV2
CDR3: CATMQGPSYNEQFF
DNA: TGTGCCACCATGCAGGGGCCCTCCTACAATGAGCAGTTCTTC

length: 14
D: NA
J: TRBJ1-2
size: NA
V: TRBV4-1
CDR3: CASSQDQQLYGYTF
DNA: TGCGCCAGCAGCCAAGATCAACAGTTGTATGGCTACACCTTC

length: 13
D: NA
J: TRBJ2-7
size: NA
V: TRBV10-3
CDR3: CATGGVGPYEQYF
DNA: TGTGCCACTGGAGGGGTCGGGCCCTACGAGCAGTACTTC

length: 19
D: TRBD2
J: TRBJ2-3
size: NA
V: TRBV20-1
CDR3: CSASNALAGGHGTLDTQYF
DNA: TGCAGTGCTAGTAACGCACTAGCGGGAGGCCACGGGACTTTAGATACGCAGTATTTT

length: 15
D: NA
J: TRBJ1-2
size: NA
V: TRBV18
CDR3: CASSPSIDIGGGYTF
DNA: TGTGCCAGCTCACCTAGCATTGACATCGGCGGGGGCTACACCTTC

length: 14
D: TRBD1
J: TRBJ1-2
size: NA
V: TRBV4-3
CDR3: CASSQEDRGFGYTF
DNA: TGCGCCAGCAGCCAAGAGGACAGGGGGTTTGGCTACACCTTC

length: 17
D: NA
J: TRBJ2-3
size: NA
V: TRBV18
CDR3: CASSPSLRGDGTDTQYF
DNA: TGTGCCAGCTCACCATCTTTGCGGGGTGATGGCACAGATACGCAGTATTTT

length: 15
D: NA
J: TRBJ2-1
size: NA
V: TRBV3-1/TRBV3-2
CDR3: CASSQVLGSDNEQFF
DNA: TGTGCCAGCAGCCAAGTCCTAGGGAGCGACAATGAGCAGTTCTTC

length: 13
D: NA
J: TRBJ2-1
size: NA
V: TRBV6-5
CDR3: CASSPGISNEQFF
DNA: TGTGCCAGCAGTCCCGGGATCTCCAATGAGCAGTTCTTC

length: 17
D: NA
J: TRBJ1-2
size: NA
V: TRBV18
CDR3: CASSYLSNGEDNYGYTF
DNA: TGTGCCAGCTCGTACCTCAGTAATGGAGAAGATAACTATGGCTACACCTTC

length: 16
D: TRBD1
J: TRBJ1-1
size: once
V: TRBV7-8
CDR3: CASSSIYRGGFTEAFF
DNA: TGTGCCAGCAGCTCCATTTACAGGGGGGGGTTCACTGAAGCTTTCTTT

length: 12
D: NA
J: TRBJ1-2
size: few
V: TRBV30
CDR3: CAHEREYYGYTF
DNA: TGTGCCCATGAGAGGGAATACTATGGCTACACCTTC